These T cell receptor beta chains were read from a single sample in a study of spatial heterogeneity in lung cancer. TCRdb recomputed calls from the 5' RACE reads with MiXCR, one row per CDR3 protein. The sample yields 100,000 to 110,000 distinct CDR3 sequences, approximately 4% seen once. The sample in question was lung tumor tissue, obtained at surgery. The receptors shown here come from a male donor with early-stage non-small cell lung cancer. Each CDR3 is given with its conserved first and last residue.

V	J	CDR3
TRBV12-3/TRBV12-4	TRBJ2-7	CASSLGAASSYEQYF
TRBV5-6	TRBJ2-5	CASSPGPYQETQYF
TRBV5-1	TRBJ1-5	CASSLGVRGEEPQHF
TRBV28	TRBJ2-1	CASSPVNFRRGEQFF
TRBV20-1	TRBJ2-3	CSASTRASTDTQYF
TRBV30	TRBJ2-4	CAWSLDAKNIQYF
TRBV5-1	TRBJ2-3	CASSNDRATDTQYF
TRBV12-3/TRBV12-4	TRBJ2-2	CASSSEEGQGPGELFF
TRBV27	TRBJ1-1	CASSLSSLPAEAFF
TRBV20-1	TRBJ1-1	CSATRYTEAFF
TRBV6-5	TRBJ2-1	CAVASGSKGNNEQFF
TRBV6-6	TRBJ2-5	CASSWNQETQYF
TRBV11-2	TRBJ2-7	CASSPTPYDSYF
TRBV27	TRBJ1-2	CASSLYAGDYGYTF
TRBV28	TRBJ2-1	CASSSPYPGADEQFF
TRBV12-3/TRBV12-4	TRBJ2-5	CASSLGSLETQYF
TRBV7-6	TRBJ2-2	CASSLLRGSGTGGSGELFF
TRBV24-1	TRBJ2-1	CATSDLQGDEQFF
TRBV29-1	TRBJ2-3	CSVEERPDGTDTQYF
TRBV5-1	TRBJ2-3	CASSLDPGSGTQYF
TRBV25-1	TRBJ1-2	CASSGRGQSTVLAF
TRBV5-6	TRBJ2-1	CASSLAFGQNNEQFF
TRBV4-1	TRBJ2-5	CASSDRQTGRETQYF
TRBV12-3/TRBV12-4	TRBJ2-1	CASRPRLAGNNEQFF
TRBV28	TRBJ2-7	CASSSTDFTYEQYF
TRBV29-1	TRBJ2-1	CSAFVRDSNEQFF
TRBV6-6	TRBJ2-7	CASSSIPGRQYF
TRBV2	TRBJ2-3	CASSVGYTDTQYF
TRBV7-8	TRBJ2-3	CASSPTSEATLISTDTQYF
TRBV7-9	TRBJ1-1	CSFGKGANTEAFF
TRBV5-1	TRBJ2-7	CASSLFRGEYEQYF
TRBV28	TRBJ2-3	CASSLGSGLTDTQYF
TRBV29-1	TRBJ1-2	CSVLSAGQGALGYTF
TRBV27	TRBJ1-5	CASSTGGRQPQHF
TRBV27	TRBJ2-3	CASSPLEVPRDTQYF
TRBV7-6	TRBJ2-3	CASSLPPFGKRGADTQYF
TRBV7-6	TRBJ1-3	CASSKTVDSGNTIYF
TRBV27	TRBJ2-7	CASSLYLGAGTYEQYF
TRBV29-1	TRBJ2-7	CSVWGQGESEQYF
TRBV20-1	TRBJ2-2	CSARDYSGRGFSGELFF
TRBV7-9	TRBJ1-2	CASSPGGGYGYTF
TRBV6-1	TRBJ1-2	CASRNYGYTF
TRBV5-1	TRBJ1-2	CASSPGQAGYGYTF
TRBV20-1	TRBJ1-2	CSARDRDIVSNYGYTF
TRBV4-1	TRBJ2-1	CASSQERTGKSYNEQFF
TRBV27	TRBJ2-7	CASSLAGSFSYEQYF
TRBV28	TRBJ2-4	CASSSITGSKKYF
TRBV7-2	TRBJ2-3	CASSLPPPPGTQYF
TRBV20-1	TRBJ2-2	CSAGLAGNTGELFF
TRBV6-2/TRBV6-3	TRBJ2-6	CASSYVSSGANVLTF
TRBV12-3/TRBV12-4	TRBJ2-5	CASSLVDRPQETQYF
TRBV20-1	TRBJ2-2	CSAIRTGVNTGELFF
TRBV9	TRBJ2-3	CASSFSGNTPDTQYF
TRBV15	TRBJ2-1	CATSRGGQYNEQFF
TRBV10-3	TRBJ2-1	CASLGVGGSLYNEQFF
TRBV7-6	TRBJ2-5	CASSFGGGEETQYF
TRBV20-1	TRBJ1-4	CSATGGGQRLFF
TRBV27	TRBJ2-5	CASRTGNQETQYF
TRBV27	TRBJ1-1	CASSFTGNTEAFF